This is a list of T cell receptor beta chains from one sample in a study of T cell repertoires in cytomegalovirus infection. Their target antigens are unknown. TCRdb analysed the reads with MiXCR anew, one entry per CDR3 protein. The repertoire has about 890,000 distinct CDR3 sequences, about 33% of them found once; the top ten carry 13%. The sample was cultured CD8+ T cells from PBMCs, taken from culture after CMV antigen stimulation. These receptors came from a human donor in good health (CMV status not recorded). Some clones in this sample may be carry-over from other donors' samples. Both conserved end residues are part of each CDR3.

TRBV5-1	TRBJ2-3	CASSLVALPDTQYF
TRBV20-1	TRBJ1-1	CSAAGTGFSNTEAFF
TRBV6-6	TRBJ2-1	CASSQDPDSTNNEQFF
TRBV19	TRBJ2-2	CASSIGPVNTGELFF
TRBV7-9	TRBJ2-1	CASSLAGSGGAYNEQFF
TRBV12-3/TRBV12-4	TRBJ2-2	CASSPSWGYTGELFF
TRBV7-2	TRBJ2-3	CASSFAGPDTQYF
TRBV7-2	TRBJ1-6	CASNLDRDRRNSPLHF
TRBV7-6	TRBJ2-5	CASSPGLVGGRQTQYF
TRBV11-3	TRBJ1-1	CASSLDGNEAFF
TRBV6-5	TRBJ2-3	CASSHGQFSTDTQYF
TRBV27	TRBJ1-4	CASSLGTAEYNEKLFF
TRBV6-8	TRBJ2-1	CASSYGTGSGTYNEQFF
TRBV27	TRBJ1-5	CASSYGLYQPQHF
TRBV25-1	TRBJ2-5	CASEKETQYF
TRBV7-8	TRBJ2-7	CASSLVPQGRFEQYF
TRBV27	TRBJ1-1	CASSPGVETEAFF
TRBV27	TRBJ2-3	CASSLSGPLGDTQYF
TRBV7-2	TRBJ2-1	CASSLADPSSYNEQFF
TRBV5-6	TRBJ2-2	CASSLGLLGGELFF
TRBV28	TRBJ1-1	CASSPRQANTEAFF
TRBV7-4	TRBJ2-3	CASSAGQGTDTQYF
TRBV25-1	TRBJ2-1	CASSESSGGPRGEQFF
TRBV20-1	TRBJ1-5	CSARDPAVFKGAPGQPQHF
TRBV12-3/TRBV12-4	TRBJ2-7	CANIPSGPPYEQYF
TRBV6-1	TRBJ2-2	CASSETGAGGELFF
TRBV29-1	TRBJ2-5	CSVEDSIGTQYF
TRBV27	TRBJ1-6	CASSLDPPTQGLHSPLHF
TRBV3-1	TRBJ1-1	CASSQDELSGPEAFF
TRBV7-9	TRBJ2-2	CASSPSRVPNTGELFF
TRBV27	TRBJ1-1	CASSLNRGGYTEAFF
TRBV15	TRBJ1-3	CATYTGGANTIYF
TRBV12-5	TRBJ1-2	CASGNPLRTDYYGYTF
TRBV7-9	TRBJ2-3	CASSSRDRGYTDTQYF
TRBV9	TRBJ1-2	CANSTGQGAGYGYTF
TRBV25-1	TRBJ1-1	CASTPRDTSNTEAFF
TRBV4-1	TRBJ1-1	CASSQVNMGFLNTEAFF
TRBV28	TRBJ2-2	CASSLSITGGTGELFF
TRBV27	TRBJ2-3	CASSVDSFRTDTQYF
TRBV19	TRBJ2-1	CASSFLRDRANEQFF
TRBV28	TRBJ1-1	CASSFLMNTEAFF